This T cell receptor beta chain was identified during a study of T cells in Graves' hyperthyroidism and ophthalmopathy. Across the whole study: Peripheral blood was secured at the point of initial diagnosis, before any treatment.

There are 15 residues in the CDR3. The V end lost 5 bases, the J end lost 1 base, and 9 bases lay between the germline ends. The germline V gene encodes CDR1 SEHNR and CDR2 FQNEAQ (reference sequence). Amplified regions were TCR beta CDR3 sequences from RNA transcripts. The TCR CDR3 was amplified in a first-round RT-PCR using the HTBI primer set. From the multiplex PCR reads, TCRdb called clonotypes with MiXCR, one entry per CDR3 protein. The table shows 300,000 to 450,000 distinct CDR3 sequences, with more than 12% occurring only once. Findings of the study overall: Most expanded thyroid clonotypes above 0.001 recurred in blood.

This clonotype occurred a few times. Its antigen is not identified. The TCR comes from a woman in her 30s with Graves' ophthalmopathy. The gene calls are TRBV7-9 and TRBJ1-6, with D uncertain. The specimen was blood. CDR3 in DNA: TGTGCCAGCAGCGGATCGGTATCCTATAATTCACCCCTCCACTTT. Translated, it gives CASSGSVSYNSPLHF.